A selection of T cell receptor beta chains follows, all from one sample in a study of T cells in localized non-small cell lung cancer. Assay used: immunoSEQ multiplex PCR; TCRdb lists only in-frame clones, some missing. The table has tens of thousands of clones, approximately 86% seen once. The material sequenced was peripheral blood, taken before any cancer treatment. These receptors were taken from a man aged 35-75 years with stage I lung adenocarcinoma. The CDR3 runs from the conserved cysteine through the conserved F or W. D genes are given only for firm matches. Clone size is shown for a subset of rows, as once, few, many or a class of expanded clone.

CDR3: CASSLGGGGRPGYNEQFF
DNA: TGTGCCAGCAGCTTAGGGGGTGGCGGGAGGCCGGGGTACAATGAGCAGTTCTTC
D: TRBD2
V: TRBV7-9
size: -
J: TRBJ2-1

CDR3: CASSPRQNEKLFF
DNA: TGTGCCAGCAGCCCCCGACAGAATGAAAAACTGTTTTTT
D: -
V: TRBV9
size: -
J: TRBJ1-4

CDR3: CASSLMGAGPETQYF
DNA: TGTGCCAGCAGCTTAATGGGAGCGGGCCCGGAGACCCAGTACTTC
D: -
V: TRBV7-3
size: -
J: TRBJ2-5

CDR3: CASSDSSGKYNEQFF
DNA: TGTGCCAGCAGTGACTCTAGCGGGAAATACAATGAGCAGTTCTTC
D: TRBD2
V: TRBV6-4
size: -
J: TRBJ2-1

CDR3: CASSELERGGPGWNEKLFF
DNA: TGTGCCAGCAGTGAGCTTGAGAGGGGGGGCCCGGGTTGGAATGAAAAACTGTTTTTT
D: -
V: TRBV6-1
size: -
J: TRBJ1-4

CDR3: CASSLGQGYAYEQYF
DNA: TGTGCCAGCAGCTTAGGGCAGGGGTACGCCTACGAGCAGTACTTC
D: -
V: TRBV7-2
size: -
J: TRBJ2-7

CDR3: CASSPKGRGNEQFF
DNA: TGTGCCAGCTCACCCAAGGGCCGAGGCAATGAGCAGTTCTTC
D: -
V: TRBV18
size: -
J: TRBJ2-1

CDR3: CASSLGDRVNEQYF
DNA: TGTGCCAGCAGCTTGGGGGACAGGGTTAACGAGCAGTACTTC
D: TRBD1
V: TRBV5-4
size: -
J: TRBJ2-7

CDR3: CATSRDRLAGGDTQYF
DNA: TGTGCCACCAGCAGAGATCGTCTAGCGGGAGGAGATACGCAGTATTTT
D: TRBD2
V: TRBV15
size: -
J: TRBJ2-3

CDR3: CASSILAPPDEQFF
DNA: TGTGCCAGTAGTATTTTGGCTCCGCCCGATGAGCAGTTCTTC
D: -
V: TRBV19
size: -
J: TRBJ2-1

CDR3: CASSLEGRDEKLFF
DNA: TGTGCCAGCAGCTTAGAGGGAAGGGATGAAAAACTGTTTTTT
D: -
V: TRBV7-6
size: -
J: TRBJ1-4

CDR3: CSVLNVQGSYEQYF
DNA: TGCAGCGTTCTTAATGTACAGGGTTCCTACGAGCAGTACTTC
D: -
V: TRBV29-1
size: few
J: TRBJ2-7

CDR3: CAWSAGRGGNTIYF
DNA: TGTGCCTGGAGTGCCGGCAGGGGAGGAAACACCATATATTTT
D: -
V: TRBV30
size: -
J: TRBJ1-3

CDR3: CASSSVSGTPLHF
DNA: TGTGCCAGCAGCTCCGTGTCCGGTACACCCCTCCACTTT
D: -
V: TRBV5-6
size: -
J: TRBJ1-6

CDR3: CASSLTGLISGRDTQYF
DNA: TGTGCCAGCAGCTTAACTGGGTTGATTAGCGGAAGGGATACGCAGTATTTT
D: -
V: TRBV7-2
size: -
J: TRBJ2-3

CDR3: CASSMGLAEYNEQFF
DNA: TGTGCCAGTAGTATGGGGCTAGCGGAGTACAATGAGCAGTTCTTC
D: TRBD2
V: TRBV19
size: -
J: TRBJ2-1

CDR3: CASSLDRGDYEQYF
DNA: TGTGCCAGCAGCTTAGACAGGGGGGATTACGAGCAGTACTTC
D: TRBD1
V: TRBV7-9
size: -
J: TRBJ2-7

CDR3: CASSRQVGEETQYF
DNA: TGTGCCAGCAGCCGACAGGTGGGGGAAGAGACCCAGTACTTC
D: -
V: TRBV5-4
size: -
J: TRBJ2-5

CDR3: CASSIQGRPGQPQHF
DNA: TGTGCCAGTAGTATTCAGGGGCGGCCAGGTCAGCCCCAGCATTTT
D: -
V: TRBV19
size: once
J: TRBJ1-5

CDR3: CASSYSQGAWGTEAFF
DNA: TGTGCCAGCAGTTACTCGCAGGGGGCTTGGGGCACTGAAGCTTTCTTT
D: TRBD1
V: TRBV6-5
size: -
J: TRBJ1-1

CDR3: CASSVLAVGEQFF
DNA: TGTGCCAGCAGCGTTCTTGCGGTCGGAGAGCAGTTCTTC
D: -
V: TRBV7-6
size: -
J: TRBJ2-1

CDR3: CRATSGNEQFF
DNA: TGCAGGGCGACTAGCGGTAATGAGCAGTTCTTC
D: TRBD2
V: TRBV20-1
size: -
J: TRBJ2-1

CDR3: CASSVQGKQYF
DNA: TGTGCCAGTAGTGTACAGGGAAAGCAGTACTTC
D: -
V: TRBV19
size: -
J: TRBJ2-7

CDR3: CASSMGPGQTNYGYTF
DNA: TGTGCCAGTAGTATGGGACCGGGACAGACCAACTATGGCTACACCTTC
D: TRBD1
V: TRBV19
size: -
J: TRBJ1-2

CDR3: CASSWSGQGNQETQYF
DNA: TGCGCCAGCAGCTGGTCGGGACAGGGAAACCAAGAGACCCAGTACTTC
D: TRBD1
V: TRBV5-1
size: -
J: TRBJ2-5

CDR3: CASSSLTSGSETQYF
DNA: TGTGCCAGCAGCTCGCTGACTAGCGGGAGTGAGACCCAGTACTTC
D: TRBD2
V: TRBV7-6
size: -
J: TRBJ2-5

CDR3: CASSQTRGLAGVGQETQYF
DNA: TGTGCCAGCAGCCAGACGAGGGGACTAGCGGGAGTAGGTCAAGAGACCCAGTACTTC
D: TRBD2
V: TRBV7-9
size: once
J: TRBJ2-5

CDR3: CASSLGVLAGRDEQFF
DNA: TGTGCCAGCAGCTTAGGCGTCTTAGCGGGACGCGATGAGCAGTTCTTC
D: TRBD2
V: TRBV7-9
size: -
J: TRBJ2-1

CDR3: CASSLRRDSGSSSSEAFF
DNA: TGTGCCAGCAGCCTCCGGAGGGATTCGGGATCCTCCAGTTCTGAAGCTTTCTTT
D: -
V: TRBV28
size: -
J: TRBJ1-1

CDR3: CASCQGTPSNQPQHF
DNA: TGTGCCAGCTGCCAAGGGACACCGAGCAATCAGCCCCAGCATTTT
D: -
V: TRBV28
size: once
J: TRBJ1-5

CDR3: CASSDRQGIQETQYF
DNA: TGTGCCAGCAGCGACCGACAGGGTATCCAGGAGACCCAGTACTTC
D: TRBD1
V: TRBV7-2
size: -
J: TRBJ2-5

CDR3: CATSRGSSSNEQFF
DNA: TGTGCCACCAGCAGAGGCTCTAGTAGCAATGAGCAGTTCTTC
D: -
V: TRBV15
size: -
J: TRBJ2-1

CDR3: CASSHLGTGGSTDTQYF
DNA: TGTGCCAGCTCACATCTAGGGACAGGGGGTTCCACAGATACGCAGTATTTT
D: TRBD1
V: TRBV18
size: -
J: TRBJ2-3

CDR3: CASSQATDRTQNIQYF
DNA: TGCGCCAGCAGCCAAGCGACGGACAGGACCCAAAACATTCAGTACTTC
D: TRBD1
V: TRBV4-3
size: -
J: TRBJ2-4

CDR3: CAPNEDGMSNQPQHF
DNA: TGTGCCCCTAATGAGGACGGCATGAGCAATCAGCCCCAGCATTTT
D: -
V: TRBV30
size: -
J: TRBJ1-5

CDR3: CASSPTGGVTNYGYTF
DNA: TGTGCCAGCAGCCCCACAGGGGGCGTTACCAACTATGGCTACACCTTC
D: TRBD1
V: TRBV7-9
size: -
J: TRBJ1-2

CDR3: CASSLGGTGEETQYF
DNA: TGTGCCAGCAGCTTAGGCGGGACGGGAGAGGAGACCCAGTACTTC
D: -
V: TRBV7-2
size: -
J: TRBJ2-5

CDR3: CASSSPGLGGGLYNEQFF
DNA: TGTGCCAGCAGTTCCCCTGGGCTCGGCGGGGGGCTATACAATGAGCAGTTCTTC
D: TRBD2
V: TRBV28
size: -
J: TRBJ2-1

CDR3: CASSTPNLRSNTGELFF
DNA: TGCGCCAGCAGCACACCGAATCTCAGGAGCAACACCGGGGAGCTGTTTTTT
D: -
V: TRBV4-1
size: -
J: TRBJ2-2

CDR3: CATSRDWGTGSYEQYF
DNA: TGTGCCACCAGCAGAGATTGGGGGACAGGTTCCTACGAGCAGTACTTC
D: TRBD1
V: TRBV15
size: -
J: TRBJ2-7

CDR3: CASSEGLFIGLNNQPQHF
DNA: TGTGCCAGCAGTGAAGGGCTGTTTATTGGACTCAACAATCAGCCCCAGCATTTT
D: -
V: TRBV6-1
size: -
J: TRBJ1-5

CDR3: CAAASFWDAKNIQYF
DNA: TGTGCCGCAGCGAGCTTTTGGGACGCCAAAAACATTCAGTACTTC
D: -
V: TRBV6-1
size: -
J: TRBJ2-4

CDR3: CASRDRSSYNEQFF
DNA: TGTGCCAGCAGAGACCGGAGCTCCTACAATGAGCAGTTCTTC
D: -
V: TRBV28
size: -
J: TRBJ2-1

CDR3: CASSPARGTGELFF
DNA: TGTGCCAGCTCACCAGCCAGGGGGACCGGGGAGCTGTTTTTT
D: TRBD1
V: TRBV18
size: -
J: TRBJ2-2

CDR3: CASSEGFWETQYF
DNA: TGTGCCAGCAGTGAGGGGTTTTGGGAGACCCAGTACTTC
D: -
V: TRBV6-5
size: -
J: TRBJ2-5

CDR3: CASRTDRDYGYTF
DNA: TGTGCCAGCAGAACAGACAGGGACTATGGCTACACCTTC
D: TRBD1
V: TRBV6-5
size: once
J: TRBJ1-2

CDR3: CASSLVSGGSSGNTIYF
DNA: TGTGCCAGCAGCTTAGTATCAGGGGGCAGCTCTGGAAACACCATATATTTT
D: TRBD1
V: TRBV11-2
size: -
J: TRBJ1-3

CDR3: CASSPSEGLAGVDF
DNA: TGTGCCAGCAGCCCCTCGGAGGGACTAGCGGGAGTCGACTTC
D: TRBD2
V: TRBV11-2
size: -
J: TRBJ2-7

CDR3: CATSRDKGRVTEAFF
DNA: TGTGCCACCAGCAGAGACAAGGGTCGGGTAACTGAAGCTTTCTTT
D: -
V: TRBV15
size: -
J: TRBJ1-1

CDR3: CASSAGWGASYEQYF
DNA: TGTGCCAGCAGCGCCGGGTGGGGTGCCTCCTACGAGCAGTACTTC
D: -
V: TRBV7-9
size: few
J: TRBJ2-7

CDR3: CATSRGRETDTQYF
DNA: TGTGCCACCAGCAGAGGGCGGGAGACTGATACGCAGTATTTT
D: TRBD2
V: TRBV15
size: -
J: TRBJ2-3